This TCR beta chain is from a study of T cells in Graves' hyperthyroidism and ophthalmopathy. A Clinical Activity Score of at least 3, a NOSPECS grade of at least 4 and a duration under 3 months were recorded in the ophthalmopathy patients. With respect to this clonotype: Since a much larger clone is just one base distant, this may be a read error.

Template material for amplifying TCR beta CDR3 regions consisted of RNA transcripts. HTBI primers drove first-round RT-PCR of the TCR CDR3. Via MiXCR, TCRdb re-called the multiplex PCR reads, giving one row per CDR3 protein. Here the sample spans around 300,000 distinct CDR3 sequences, about 20% being singletons. From germline, CDR1 is SGHRS and CDR2 YFSETQ. The CDR3 is 15 residues long. The sequencing sample was made of blood. The TCR was taken from a man aged 30-40 years with Graves' ophthalmopathy. The chain employs TRBV5-1 and TRBJ2-7, with 7 positions matching TRBD2. Written as DNA, the CDR3 is TGCGCCAGCTCGGAGGGCGGGAGTACGGTCTACGAGCAGTGCTTC. The encoded protein is CASSEGGSTVYEQCF.